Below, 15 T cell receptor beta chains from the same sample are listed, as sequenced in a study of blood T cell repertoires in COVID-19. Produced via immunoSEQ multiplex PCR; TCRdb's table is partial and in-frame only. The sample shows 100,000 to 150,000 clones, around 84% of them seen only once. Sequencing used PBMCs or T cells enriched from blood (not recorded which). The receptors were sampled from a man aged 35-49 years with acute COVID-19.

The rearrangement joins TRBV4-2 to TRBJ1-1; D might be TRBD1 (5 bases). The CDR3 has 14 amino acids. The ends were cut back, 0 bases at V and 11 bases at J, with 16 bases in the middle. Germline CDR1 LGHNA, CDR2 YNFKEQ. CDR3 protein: CASSQDPGGFGAFF. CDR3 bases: TGTGCCAGCAGCCAAGACCCCGGGGGTTTCGGGGCTTTCTTT.

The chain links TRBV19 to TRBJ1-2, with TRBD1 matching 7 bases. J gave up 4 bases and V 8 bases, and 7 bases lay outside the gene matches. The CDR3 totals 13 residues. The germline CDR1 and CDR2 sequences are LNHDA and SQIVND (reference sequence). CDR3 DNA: TGTGCCAGTTCCCCGACAGGGCTCTATGGCTACACCTTC. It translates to CASSPTGLYGYTF.

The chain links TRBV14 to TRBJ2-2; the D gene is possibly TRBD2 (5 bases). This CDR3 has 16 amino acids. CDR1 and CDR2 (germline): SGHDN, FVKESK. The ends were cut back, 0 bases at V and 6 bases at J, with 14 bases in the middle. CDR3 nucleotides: TGTGCCAGCAGCCAAGATCTGGACTTCGGAGCCGGGGAGCTGTTTTTT. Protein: CASSQDLDFGAGELFF.

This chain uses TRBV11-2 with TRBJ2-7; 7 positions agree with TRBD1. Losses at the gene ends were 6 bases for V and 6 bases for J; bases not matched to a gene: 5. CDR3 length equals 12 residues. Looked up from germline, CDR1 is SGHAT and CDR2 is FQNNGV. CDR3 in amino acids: CASRETGREQYF. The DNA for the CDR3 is TGTGCCAGCAGAGAGACAGGGCGCGAGCAGTACTTC.

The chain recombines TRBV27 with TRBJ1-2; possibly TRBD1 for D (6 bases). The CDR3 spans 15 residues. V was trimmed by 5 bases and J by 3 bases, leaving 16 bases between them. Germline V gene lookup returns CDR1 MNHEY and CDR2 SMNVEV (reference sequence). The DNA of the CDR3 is TGTGCCAGCAGTCCTTCGGGGGGGCAATACTATGGCTACACCTTC. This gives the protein CASSPSGGQYYGYTF.

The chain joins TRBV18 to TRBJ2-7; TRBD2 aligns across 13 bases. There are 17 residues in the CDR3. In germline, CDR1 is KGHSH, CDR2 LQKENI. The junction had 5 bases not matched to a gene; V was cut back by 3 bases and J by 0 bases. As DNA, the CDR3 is TGTGCCAGCTCACCTTTGACTAGCGGGGGGAGCTCCTACGAGCAGTACTTC. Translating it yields CASSPLTSGGSSYEQYF.

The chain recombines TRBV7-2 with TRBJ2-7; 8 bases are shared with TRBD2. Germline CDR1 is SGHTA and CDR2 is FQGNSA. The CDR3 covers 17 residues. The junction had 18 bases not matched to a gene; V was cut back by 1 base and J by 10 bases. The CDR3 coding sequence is TGTGCCAGCAGCTTAGGGACTAGCAATATGGGTATACGAGAACAGTACTTC. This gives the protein CASSLGTSNMGIREQYF.

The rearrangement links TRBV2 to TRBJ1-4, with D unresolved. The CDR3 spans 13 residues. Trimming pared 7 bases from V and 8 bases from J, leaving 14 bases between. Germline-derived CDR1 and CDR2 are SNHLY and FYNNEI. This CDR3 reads CASNYGVGEKLFF. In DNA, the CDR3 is TGTGCCAGCAACTACGGCGTCGGCGAAAAACTGTTTTTT.

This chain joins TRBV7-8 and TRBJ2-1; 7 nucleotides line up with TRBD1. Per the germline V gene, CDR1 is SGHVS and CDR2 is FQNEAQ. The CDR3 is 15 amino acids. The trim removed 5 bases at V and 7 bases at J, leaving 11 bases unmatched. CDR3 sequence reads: CASSPTNRGLNEQFF. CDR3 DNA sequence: TGTGCCAGCAGCCCGACCAACAGGGGTTTGAATGAGCAGTTCTTC.

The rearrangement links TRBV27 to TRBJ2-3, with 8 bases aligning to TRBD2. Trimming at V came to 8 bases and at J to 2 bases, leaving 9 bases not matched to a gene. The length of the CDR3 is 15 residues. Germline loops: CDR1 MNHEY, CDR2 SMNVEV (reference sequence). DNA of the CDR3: TGTGCCAGCGCGAGTAGCGGGGCCATCACAGATACGCAGTATTTT. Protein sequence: CASASSGAITDTQYF.

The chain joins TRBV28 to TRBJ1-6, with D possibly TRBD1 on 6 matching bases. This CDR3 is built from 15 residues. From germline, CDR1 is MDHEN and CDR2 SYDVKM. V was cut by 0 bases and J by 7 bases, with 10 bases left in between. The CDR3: CASSLWGQGNSPLHF. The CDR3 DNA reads TGTGCCAGCAGTTTATGGGGGCAGGGGAATTCACCCCTCCACTTT.

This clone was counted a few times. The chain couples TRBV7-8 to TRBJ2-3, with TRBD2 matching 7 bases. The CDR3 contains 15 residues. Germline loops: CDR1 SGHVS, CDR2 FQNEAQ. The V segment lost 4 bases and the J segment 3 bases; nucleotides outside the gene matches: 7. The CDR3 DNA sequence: TGTGCCAGCAGCTCTCCGGGGCGGGAGACAGATACGCAGTATTTT. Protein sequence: CASSSPGRETDTQYF.

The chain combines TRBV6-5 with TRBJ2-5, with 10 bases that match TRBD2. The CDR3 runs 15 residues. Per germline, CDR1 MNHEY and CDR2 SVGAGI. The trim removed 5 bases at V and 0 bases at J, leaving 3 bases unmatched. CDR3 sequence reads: CASSKLAGNQETQYF. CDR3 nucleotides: TGTGCCAGCAGTAAACTAGCGGGGAACCAAGAGACCCAGTACTTC.

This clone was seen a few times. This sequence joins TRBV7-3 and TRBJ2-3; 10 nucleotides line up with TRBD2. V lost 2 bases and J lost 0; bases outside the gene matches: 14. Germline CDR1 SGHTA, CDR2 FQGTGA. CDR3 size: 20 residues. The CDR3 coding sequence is TGTGCCAGCAGCTTATGGGCTAGCGGGGGCTACGATTTTAGCACAGATACGCAGTATTTT. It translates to CASSLWASGGYDFSTDTQYF.

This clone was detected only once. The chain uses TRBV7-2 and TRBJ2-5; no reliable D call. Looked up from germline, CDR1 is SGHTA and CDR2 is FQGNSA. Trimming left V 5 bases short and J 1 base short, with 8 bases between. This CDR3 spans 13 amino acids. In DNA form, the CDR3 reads TGTGCCAGCAGCAGGAGCCTCCAAGAGACCCAGTACTTC. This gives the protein CASSRSLQETQYF.